This TCR beta chain was captured by sequencing in a study of T cells in Graves' hyperthyroidism and ophthalmopathy. Study-wide results and limits: Most thyroid-expanded clonotypes above 0.001 were also found in blood.

This clonotype showed up many times. Its specificity is not known. The authors took PBMCs from 10 ml fresh peripheral blood. RNA transcripts provided the source from which TCR beta CDR3 regions were amplified. The TCR CDR3 was amplified in a first-round RT-PCR using the HTBI primer set. TCRdb called the multiplex PCR reads again in MiXCR, with one record for every CDR3 protein. The sample yields some 600,000 distinct CDR3 sequences, about 14% seen once. The receptor's source is a woman under 40 with Graves' hyperthyroidism that later progressed to Graves' ophthalmopathy. Sequenced material: blood.

CDR3 region: CASSDYRNSGNTIYF. CDR3 nucleotides: TGTGCCAGCAGCGACTACAGAAATTCTGGAAACACCATATATTTT. V is TRBV7-8 and J is TRBJ1-3; D not certain. V was pared by 5 bases and J by 1 base, with 12 bases between. The CDR3 runs to 15 residues. Germline V gives CDR1 SGHVS, CDR2 FQNEAQ.